The T cell receptor beta chain under discussion was sequenced for a study of shared clonotypes between healthy human individuals. The replicate PCRs on unsorted PBMC were given 250 to 300 ng DNA, which is 25,000 to 35,000 T cell genomes. Assay used: immunoSEQ multiplex PCR; TCRdb lists only in-frame clones, some missing. The sample consists of roughly 490,000 clones, around 80% of them appearing once. Between the trimmed V and J ends, which lost 1 base and 9 bases, there was a span of 22 bases. The germline V gene encodes CDR1 SGHTA and CDR2 FQGNSA. CDR3 length: 18 amino acids. The clonotype originates from a woman aged 40 to 49 in good health. Some clones in this sample may be carry-over from other donors' samples. The source material was PBMCs. This rearrangement joins TRBV7-2 to TRBJ1-6; D is perhaps TRBD1 (5 bases). The CDR3 spells CASSLDTGTPGIFSPLHF. DNA of the CDR3: TGTGCCAGCAGCTTAGATACCGGGACGCCAGGGATTTTTTCACCCCTCCACTTT.